The present T cell receptor (beta chain) was sequenced within a study of T cell responses to AZD1222 COVID-19 vaccine. Assay: immunoSEQ multiplex PCR; the TCRdb copy retains only in-frame clones and omits some. Of roughly 85,000 clones in the sample, 90% are singletons; the top ten hold around 3.4%. Study results and caveats: Only a handful of AZD1222 recipients were seropositive at baseline. It should be noted that donors were predominantly white British and more often female, and clonal diversity was possibly underestimated.

About this clone itself: Its target is not known.

This CDR3 contains 13 residues. Deletions cut 6 bases from V and 5 bases from J, with 15 bases between. Germline CDR1 SGHNT, CDR2 YYREEE (reference sequence). Sequencing was performed on peripheral blood, taken 28 days after the second AZD1222 dose. The TCR sequence derives from an adult who received the AZD1222 COVID-19 vaccine. The chain carries TRBV5-4 and TRBJ2-7; D may correspond to TRBD1 or TRBD2 (6 bases each). The DNA of the CDR3 is TGTGCCAGCACCCTGAGGGGGGCGGACGAGCAGTACTTC. This translates into CASTLRGADEQYF.